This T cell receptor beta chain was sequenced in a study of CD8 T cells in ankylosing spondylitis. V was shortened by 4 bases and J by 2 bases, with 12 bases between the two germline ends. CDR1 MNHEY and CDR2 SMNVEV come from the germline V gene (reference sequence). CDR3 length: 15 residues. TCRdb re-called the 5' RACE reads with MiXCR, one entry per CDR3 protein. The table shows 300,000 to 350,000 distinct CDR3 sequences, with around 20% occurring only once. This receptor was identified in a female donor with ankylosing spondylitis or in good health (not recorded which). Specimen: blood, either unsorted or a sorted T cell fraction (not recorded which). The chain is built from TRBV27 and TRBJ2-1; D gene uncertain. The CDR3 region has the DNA TGTGCCAGCAGTTCTCTTCAGTGGACCTACAATGAGCAGTTCTTC. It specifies CASSSLQWTYNEQFF.